What follows are 19 T cell receptor beta chains derived from one specimen sequenced in a study of T cell responses to AZD1222 COVID-19 vaccine. Sequencing was performed with immunoSEQ multiplex PCR; in TCRdb, only in-frame clones are kept and a portion is missing. The repertoire holds under 150,000 clones, with approximately 78% as singletons. Sequenced here: peripheral blood, sampled on day 0 of MenACWY control vaccination. The source of these receptors is an adult in good health.

This clone was observed a single time. The CDR3 DNA sequence: TGTGCCAGCAGCCCAAAGGGGGCATTACGGAATGAGCAGTTCTTC. Its protein is CASSPKGALRNEQFF. This chain links TRBV7-3 with TRBJ2-1; TRBD1 agrees at 7 bases. The CDR3 is made up of 15 amino acids. The trim removed 5 bases at V and 7 bases at J, leaving 11 bases unmatched. Germline CDR1 SGHTA, CDR2 FQGTGA.

This rearrangement joins TRBV19 to TRBJ2-5; 9 positions match TRBD2. Germline V CDR1 and CDR2: LNHDA, SQIVND (reference sequence). The CDR3 is made up of 15 amino acids. The trim removed 3 bases at V and 5 bases at J, leaving 7 bases unmatched. CDR3 DNA sequence: TGTGCCAGTAGTATTGGCGGGGGGGCCGCCGAGACCCAGTACTTC. Its translation is CASSIGGGAAETQYF.

In its sample, this clone was seen a few times. J is TRBJ1-2 and V is TRBV11-2; possible D gene TRBD1, 5 bases. V lost 1 base and J 3 bases, leaving 9 bases between the germline ends. The CDR3 has 14 residues. Per the germline V gene, CDR1 is SGHAT and CDR2 is FQNNGV. The CDR3 loop reads CASSLGIQDYGYTF. In DNA, the CDR3 is TGTGCCAGCAGCTTAGGGATACAGGACTATGGCTACACCTTC.

The chain carries TRBV18 and TRBJ1-3; 8 bases are a match to TRBD1. With V trimmed by 5 bases and J by 1 base, 10 bases remained unmatched. CDR3 length: 17 residues. Per the germline V gene, CDR1 is KGHSH and CDR2 is LQKENI. Here the CDR3 reads CASSDNRQGRSGNTIYF. For the CDR3, the DNA is TGTGCCAGCTCAGACAATCGACAGGGGAGGTCTGGAAACACCATATATTTT.

The chain has TRBV6-5 and TRBJ1-4, with D perhaps TRBD1 (5 bases). The germline gives CDR1 MNHEY, CDR2 SVGAGI. V lost 6 bases and J lost 12, with 20 bases in between. This CDR3 is 14 amino acids long. The CDR3 sequence: CASSRIIRSGELFF. The CDR3 region has the DNA TGTGCCAGCAGCCGAATCATCCGCTCGGGGGAACTGTTTTTT.

This rearrangement joins TRBV3-1 (or the pseudogene TRBV3-2) to TRBJ1-6, with 12 bases lining up with TRBD1. J lost 9 bases, V lost 1 base, and 4 bases had no gene match. CDR3 length equals 16 residues. Germline CDR1 reads LGHDT; CDR2 reads YNNKEL (reference sequence). In DNA, the CDR3 is TGTGCCAGCAGCCAAGGAGGGACAGGGGGCAGTTCACCCCTCCACTTT. It translates to CASSQGGTGGSSPLHF.

The chain recombines TRBV6-5 with TRBJ1-2; D is undetermined. CDR1 is MNHEY and CDR2 is SVGAGI in the germline V gene. The CDR3 has 10 amino acids. The V end was cut by 5 bases, the J end by 8 bases, with 6 bases between. Written as DNA, the CDR3 is TGTGCCAGCAGTCTTCTAGGCTACACCTTC. Residues: CASSLLGYTF.

This clone was detected once. The V and J genes are TRBV9 and TRBJ2-1; D could derive from TRBD1 or TRBD2 (5 bases each). Trimming took 0 bases from V and 0 from J, leaving 7 bases between them. The germline V gene has CDR1 SGDLS and CDR2 YYNGEE. The CDR3 length is 15 residues. The CDR3 DNA sequence: TGTGCCAGCAGCGTAGCCGGGACCTCCTACAATGAGCAGTTCTTC. This codes for CASSVAGTSYNEQFF.

The CDR3 DNA follows: TGCGCCAGCAGCTTATCTCGGGGGGGCGTCAATGAGCAGTTCTTC. This sequence encodes CASSLSRGGVNEQFF. This chain connects TRBV5-1 to TRBJ2-1, with 8 bases lining up with TRBD2. The CDR3 extends over 15 amino acids. With 2 bases clipped from V and 6 bases from J, the junction kept 7 bases outside the gene matches. CDR1 and CDR2 (germline): SGHRS, YFSETQ.

A few counts support this clone. This rearrangement joins TRBV7-9 to TRBJ1-1; D remains ambiguous. Germline loops: CDR1 SEHNR, CDR2 FQNEAQ (reference sequence). The ends were cut back, 4 bases at V and 3 bases at J, with 9 bases in the middle. This CDR3 spans 13 amino acids. The CDR3 DNA reads as TGTGCCAGCAGCTCATCAAGGGACACTGAAGCTTTCTTT. Its protein product is CASSSSRDTEAFF. The variable domain in full, with the rest retrieved from reference TRBV7-9 and TRBJ1-1, is DTGVSQNPRHKITKRGQNVTFRCDPISEHNRLYWYRQTLGQGPEFLTYFQNEAQLEKSRLLSDRFSAERPKGSFSTLEIQRTEQGDSAMYLCASSSSRDTEAFFGQGTRLTVV.

The V gene is TRBV6-5, the J gene TRBJ1-1; the match to TRBD1 covers 10 bases. The CDR3 has 14 residues. The junction had 5 bases not matched to a gene; V was cut back by 6 bases and J by 4 bases. Germline V gene data show CDR1 as MNHEY and CDR2 as SVGAGI. The chain's CDR3 is CASSWTGGTTEAFF. The CDR3 DNA is TGTGCCAGCAGCTGGACAGGGGGTACCACTGAAGCTTTCTTT.

The table lists this clone with a few counts. This rearrangement joins TRBV3-1 (or the pseudogene TRBV3-2) to TRBJ1-2, with D hard to call. CDR3 length: 13 amino acids. The V end was cut by 2 bases, the J end by 8 bases, with 12 bases between. CDR1 LGHDT and CDR2 YNNKEL come from the germline V gene (reference sequence). The CDR3 loop reads CASSQLAVEGYTF. The CDR3 region has the DNA TGTGCCAGCAGCCAATTAGCTGTGGAGGGCTACACCTTC.

The gene calls are TRBV6-5 and TRBJ1-1; 8 nucleotides align to TRBD1. Trimming took 5 bases from V and 0 from J; bases not matched to a gene: 5. Germline V lookup: CDR1 MNHEY, CDR2 SVGAGI. This CDR3 is 15 amino acids long. CDR3 coding DNA: TGTGCCAGCAGTAGTCAGGGGGCCCTGAACACTGAAGCTTTCTTT. It yields the protein CASSSQGALNTEAFF.

CDR3 nucleotides: TGTGCCAGCAGCCCTCAGGGAAACTTAGGCTACACCTTC. Its protein product is CASSPQGNLGYTF. The chain is built from TRBV7-2 and TRBJ1-2, with D possibly being TRBD1 (5 bases). The CDR3 is 13 amino acids. Germline V gene sequence: CDR1 SGHTA, CDR2 FQGNSA. V shed 5 bases and J shed 8 bases, with 15 bases lying between them.

The rearrangement uses TRBV30 and TRBJ1-3; perhaps TRBD1 as D (5 bases). Trimming pared 3 bases from V and 3 bases from J, leaving 6 bases between. CDR3 size: 12 residues. CDR1 is GTSNPN, CDR2 SVGIG, per germline (reference sequence). For the CDR3, the DNA is TGTGCCTGGAGAAGGGGTGGAAACACCATATATTTT. As protein: CAWRRGGNTIYF.

DNA for the CDR3: TGCGCCAGCAGCCTCCCGGGACAGGGGATTGAGACCCAGTACTTC. Encoded protein: CASSLPGQGIETQYF. The chain is built from TRBV5-1 and TRBJ2-5, with 10 nucleotides matching TRBD1. J lost 5 bases, V lost 4 bases, and 8 bases had no gene match. Germline CDR1 SGHRS, CDR2 YFSETQ. The CDR3 consists of 15 residues.

For the CDR3, the DNA is TGTGCCAGCTGGAGCGGGGGCTTCTACAATGGTGAGCAGTTCTTC. This sequence encodes CASWSGGFYNGEQFF. J is TRBJ2-1 and V is TRBV6-5, with 8 bases lining up with TRBD2. The CDR3 has 15 amino acids. Per germline, CDR1 MNHEY and CDR2 SVGAGI. V lost 8 bases, J lost 9 bases, and 15 bases stayed unmatched.

V and J are TRBV6-5 and TRBJ1-5; D uncertain. This CDR3 is 15 amino acids long. CDR1 and CDR2 from the germline V gene are MNHEY and SVGAGI. Trimming took 10 bases from V and 0 from J, leaving 16 bases between them. The CDR3 reads CATRALGYSNQPQHF. DNA of the CDR3: TGTGCCACCCGGGCCTTGGGGTATAGCAATCAGCCCCAGCATTTT.

The sample holds one count of this clone. V gene TRBV4-1 combines with J gene TRBJ2-1, with 9 bases lining up with TRBD1. The V gene end was trimmed by 1 base and the J gene end by 8 bases; junction bases not matched to a gene: 24. The CDR3 contains 21 residues. Germline CDR1 reads MGHRA; CDR2 reads YSYEKL. The CDR3 here is CASSQVVKRTGANYRVDEQFF. The CDR3 DNA follows: TGCGCCAGCAGCCAAGTTGTAAAAAGGACAGGGGCCAACTACCGGGTGGATGAGCAGTTCTTC.